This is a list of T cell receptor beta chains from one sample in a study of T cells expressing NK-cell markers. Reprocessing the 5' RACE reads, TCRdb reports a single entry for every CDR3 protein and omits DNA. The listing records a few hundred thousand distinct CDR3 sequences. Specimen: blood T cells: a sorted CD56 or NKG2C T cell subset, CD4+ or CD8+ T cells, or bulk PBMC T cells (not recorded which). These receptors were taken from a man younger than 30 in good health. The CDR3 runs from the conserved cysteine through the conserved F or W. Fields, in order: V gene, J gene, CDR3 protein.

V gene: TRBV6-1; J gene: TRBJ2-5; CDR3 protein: CASTGLGGPQETQYF
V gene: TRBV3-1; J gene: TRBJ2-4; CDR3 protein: CASSQSSRGLNIQYF
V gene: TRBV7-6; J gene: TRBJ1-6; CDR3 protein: CASSRRDDSPLHF
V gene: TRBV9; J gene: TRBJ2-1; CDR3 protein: CASAGGPNQPREGTYNEQFF
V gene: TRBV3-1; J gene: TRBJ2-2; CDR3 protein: CASSQGGHSSGELFF
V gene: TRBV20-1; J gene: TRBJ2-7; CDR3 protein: CSAKDRNEQYF
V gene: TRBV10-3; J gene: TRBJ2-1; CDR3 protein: CAIRLAGRLEQFF
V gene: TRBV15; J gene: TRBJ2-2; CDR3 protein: CATSRDFRARTGELFF
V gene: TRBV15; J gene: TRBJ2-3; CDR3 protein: CATSRDSAGDTQYF
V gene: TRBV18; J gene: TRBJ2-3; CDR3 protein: CASSPWGNPTDTQYF
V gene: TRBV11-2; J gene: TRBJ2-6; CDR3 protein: CASSFYRGSGANVLTF
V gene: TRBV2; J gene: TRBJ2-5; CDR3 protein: CASSGGTRQETQYF